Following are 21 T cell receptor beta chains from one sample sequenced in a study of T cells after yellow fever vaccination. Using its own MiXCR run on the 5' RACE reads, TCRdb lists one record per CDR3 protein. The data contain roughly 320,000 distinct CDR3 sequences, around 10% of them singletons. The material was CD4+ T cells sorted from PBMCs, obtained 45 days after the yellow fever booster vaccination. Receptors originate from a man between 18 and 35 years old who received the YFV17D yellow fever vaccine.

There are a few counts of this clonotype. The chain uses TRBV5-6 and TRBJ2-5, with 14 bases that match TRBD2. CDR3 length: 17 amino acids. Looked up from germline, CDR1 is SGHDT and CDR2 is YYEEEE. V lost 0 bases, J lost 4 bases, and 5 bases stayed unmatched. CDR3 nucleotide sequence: TGTGCCAGCAGCTTGGCCCGGACTAGCGGGGGGAGAGAGACCCAGTACTTC. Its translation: CASSLARTSGGRETQYF.

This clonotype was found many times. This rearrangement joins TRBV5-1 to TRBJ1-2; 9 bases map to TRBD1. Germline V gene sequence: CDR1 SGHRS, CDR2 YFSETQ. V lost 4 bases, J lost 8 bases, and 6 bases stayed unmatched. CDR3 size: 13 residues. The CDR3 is CASSMGQGGGYTF. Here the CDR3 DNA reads TGCGCCAGCAGCATGGGACAGGGAGGAGGCTACACCTTC.

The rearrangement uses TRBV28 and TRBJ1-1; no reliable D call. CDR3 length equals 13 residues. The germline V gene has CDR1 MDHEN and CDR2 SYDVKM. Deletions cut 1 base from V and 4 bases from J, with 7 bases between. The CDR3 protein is CASSLSRSTEAFF. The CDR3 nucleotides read TGTGCCAGCAGTTTATCCAGGTCCACTGAAGCTTTCTTT.

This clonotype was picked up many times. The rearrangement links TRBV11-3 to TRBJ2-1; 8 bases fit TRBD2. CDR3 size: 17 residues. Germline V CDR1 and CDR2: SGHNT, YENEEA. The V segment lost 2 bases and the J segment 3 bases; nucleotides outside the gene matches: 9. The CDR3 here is CASSLQGPGGDYNEQFF. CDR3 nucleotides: TGTGCCAGCAGCTTACAGGGGCCCGGGGGGGACTACAATGAGCAGTTCTTC.

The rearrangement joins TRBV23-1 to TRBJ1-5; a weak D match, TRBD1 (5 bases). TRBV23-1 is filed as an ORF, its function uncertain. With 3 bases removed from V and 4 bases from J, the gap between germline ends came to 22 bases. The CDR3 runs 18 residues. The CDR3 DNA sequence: TGCGCCAGCAGTCATCTTCCCCTGGGACCAATTCGAAATCAGCCCCAGCATTTT. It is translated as CASSHLPLGPIRNQPQHF.

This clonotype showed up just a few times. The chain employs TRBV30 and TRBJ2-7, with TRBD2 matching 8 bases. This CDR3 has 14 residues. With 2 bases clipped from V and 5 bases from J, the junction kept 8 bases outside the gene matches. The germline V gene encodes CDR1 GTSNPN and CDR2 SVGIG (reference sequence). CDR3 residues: CAWSPGGGRDEQYF. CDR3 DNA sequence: TGTGCCTGGAGTCCCGGGGGGGGACGGGACGAGCAGTACTTC.

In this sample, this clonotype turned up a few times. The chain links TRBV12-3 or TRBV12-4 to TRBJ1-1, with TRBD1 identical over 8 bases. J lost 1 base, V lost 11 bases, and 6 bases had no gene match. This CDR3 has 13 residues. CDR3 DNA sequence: TGTGCCTCCGGACAGGGAAGGAACACTGAAGCTTTCTTT. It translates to CASGQGRNTEAFF.

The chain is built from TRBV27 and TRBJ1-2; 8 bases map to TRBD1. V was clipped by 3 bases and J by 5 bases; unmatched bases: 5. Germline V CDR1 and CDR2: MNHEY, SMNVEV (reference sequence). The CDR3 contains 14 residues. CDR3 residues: CASSFQGAGYGYTF. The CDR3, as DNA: TGTGCCAGCAGTTTTCAGGGGGCAGGTTATGGCTACACCTTC.

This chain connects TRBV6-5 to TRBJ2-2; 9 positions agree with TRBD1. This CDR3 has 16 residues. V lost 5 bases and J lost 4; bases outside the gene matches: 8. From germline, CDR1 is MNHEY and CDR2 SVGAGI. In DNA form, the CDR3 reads TGTGCCAGCAGTCCTGACAGGGGGTCGATCACCGGGGAGCTGTTTTTT. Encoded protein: CASSPDRGSITGELFF.

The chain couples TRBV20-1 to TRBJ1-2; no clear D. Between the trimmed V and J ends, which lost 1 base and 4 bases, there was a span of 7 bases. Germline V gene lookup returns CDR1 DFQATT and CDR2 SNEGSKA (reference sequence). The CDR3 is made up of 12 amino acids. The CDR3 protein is CSARGTPYGYTF. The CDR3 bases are TGCAGTGCTAGAGGTACACCCTATGGCTACACCTTC.

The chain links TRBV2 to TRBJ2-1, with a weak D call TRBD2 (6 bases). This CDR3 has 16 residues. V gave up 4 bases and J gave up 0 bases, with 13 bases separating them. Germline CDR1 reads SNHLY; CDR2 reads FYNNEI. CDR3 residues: CASSVFSGVSYNEQFF. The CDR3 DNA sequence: TGTGCCAGCAGTGTTTTTAGCGGAGTCTCCTACAATGAGCAGTTCTTC. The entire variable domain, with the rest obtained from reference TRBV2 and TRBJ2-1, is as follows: EPEVTQTPSHQVTQMGQEVILRCVPISNHLYFYWYRQILGQKVEFLVSFYNNEISEKSEIFDDQFSVERPDGSNFTLKIRSTKLEDSAMYFCASSVFSGVSYNEQFFGPGTRLTVL.

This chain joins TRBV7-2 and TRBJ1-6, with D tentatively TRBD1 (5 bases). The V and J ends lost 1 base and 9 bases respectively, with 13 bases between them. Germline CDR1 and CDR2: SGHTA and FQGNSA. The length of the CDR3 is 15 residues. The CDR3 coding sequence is TGTGCCAGCAGCTTAGAGGCCCCCGGGGCTTCACCCCTCCACTTT. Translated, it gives CASSLEAPGASPLHF.

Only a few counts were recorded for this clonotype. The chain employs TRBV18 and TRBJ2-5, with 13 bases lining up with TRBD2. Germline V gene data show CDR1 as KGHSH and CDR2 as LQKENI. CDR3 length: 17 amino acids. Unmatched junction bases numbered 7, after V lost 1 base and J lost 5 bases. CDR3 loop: CASSPRRTSGGYETQYF. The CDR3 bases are TGTGCCAGCTCACCACGGAGGACTAGCGGGGGTTATGAGACCCAGTACTTC. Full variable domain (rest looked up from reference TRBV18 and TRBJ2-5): NAGVMQNPRHLVRRRGQEARLRCSPMKGHSHVYWYRQLPEEGLKFMVYLQKENIIDESGMPKERFSAEFPKEGPSILRIQQVVRGDSAAYFCASSPRRTSGGYETQYFGPGTRLLVL.

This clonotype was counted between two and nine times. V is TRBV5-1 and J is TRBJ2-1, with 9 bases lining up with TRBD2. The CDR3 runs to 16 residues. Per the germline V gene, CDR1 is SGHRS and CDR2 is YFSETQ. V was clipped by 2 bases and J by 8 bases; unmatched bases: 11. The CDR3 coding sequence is TGCGCCAGCAGCTTCCAGAGGGCGGGGGGGCTTTATGAGCAGTTCTTC. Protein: CASSFQRAGGLYEQFF.

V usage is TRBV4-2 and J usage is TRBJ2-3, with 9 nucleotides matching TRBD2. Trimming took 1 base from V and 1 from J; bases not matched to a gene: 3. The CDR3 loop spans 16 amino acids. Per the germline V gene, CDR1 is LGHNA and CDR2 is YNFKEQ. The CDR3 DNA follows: TGTGCCAGCAGCCAAGGTTCTAGCGGGGGCACAGATACGCAGTATTTT. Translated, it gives CASSQGSSGGTDTQYF.

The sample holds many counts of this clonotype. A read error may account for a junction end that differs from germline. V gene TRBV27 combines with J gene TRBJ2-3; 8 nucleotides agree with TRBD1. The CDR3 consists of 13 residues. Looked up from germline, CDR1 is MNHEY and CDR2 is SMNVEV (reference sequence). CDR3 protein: CVSRGLGTDTQYF. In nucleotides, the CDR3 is TGTGTCAGCAGGGGGCTGGGCACAGATACGCAGTATTTT.

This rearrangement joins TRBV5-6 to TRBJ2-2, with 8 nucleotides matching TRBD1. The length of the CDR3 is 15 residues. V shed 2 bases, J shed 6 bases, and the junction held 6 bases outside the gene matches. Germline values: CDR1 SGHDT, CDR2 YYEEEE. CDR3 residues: CASSFGDRLSGELFF. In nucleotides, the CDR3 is TGTGCCAGCAGCTTCGGGGACAGGCTTTCCGGGGAGCTGTTTTTT.

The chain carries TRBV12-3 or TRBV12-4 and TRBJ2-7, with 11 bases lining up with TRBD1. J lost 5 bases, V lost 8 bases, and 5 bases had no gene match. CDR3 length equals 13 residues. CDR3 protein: CASRGQGGNEQYF. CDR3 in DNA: TGTGCCAGCCGGGGACAGGGGGGCAACGAGCAGTACTTC.

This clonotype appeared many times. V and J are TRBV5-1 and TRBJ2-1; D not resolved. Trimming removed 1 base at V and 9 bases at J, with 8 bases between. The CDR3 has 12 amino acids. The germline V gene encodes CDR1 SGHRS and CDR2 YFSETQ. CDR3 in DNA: TGCGCCAGCAGCTTGACTGCTACTGAGCAGTTCTTC. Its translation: CASSLTATEQFF.

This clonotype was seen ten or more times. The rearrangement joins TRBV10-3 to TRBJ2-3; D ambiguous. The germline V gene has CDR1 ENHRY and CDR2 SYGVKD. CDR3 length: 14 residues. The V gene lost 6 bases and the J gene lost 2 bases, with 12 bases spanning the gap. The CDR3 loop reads CAIRSRANTDTQYF. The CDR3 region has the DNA TGTGCCATCAGGTCCCGGGCCAACACAGATACGCAGTATTTT.

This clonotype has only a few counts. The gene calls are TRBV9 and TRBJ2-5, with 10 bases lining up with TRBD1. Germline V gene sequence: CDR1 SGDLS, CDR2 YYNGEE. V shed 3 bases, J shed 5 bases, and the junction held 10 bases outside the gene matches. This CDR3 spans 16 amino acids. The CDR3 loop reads CASSARDRGIGETQYF. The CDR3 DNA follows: TGTGCCAGCAGCGCCCGGGACAGGGGTATCGGGGAGACCCAGTACTTC.